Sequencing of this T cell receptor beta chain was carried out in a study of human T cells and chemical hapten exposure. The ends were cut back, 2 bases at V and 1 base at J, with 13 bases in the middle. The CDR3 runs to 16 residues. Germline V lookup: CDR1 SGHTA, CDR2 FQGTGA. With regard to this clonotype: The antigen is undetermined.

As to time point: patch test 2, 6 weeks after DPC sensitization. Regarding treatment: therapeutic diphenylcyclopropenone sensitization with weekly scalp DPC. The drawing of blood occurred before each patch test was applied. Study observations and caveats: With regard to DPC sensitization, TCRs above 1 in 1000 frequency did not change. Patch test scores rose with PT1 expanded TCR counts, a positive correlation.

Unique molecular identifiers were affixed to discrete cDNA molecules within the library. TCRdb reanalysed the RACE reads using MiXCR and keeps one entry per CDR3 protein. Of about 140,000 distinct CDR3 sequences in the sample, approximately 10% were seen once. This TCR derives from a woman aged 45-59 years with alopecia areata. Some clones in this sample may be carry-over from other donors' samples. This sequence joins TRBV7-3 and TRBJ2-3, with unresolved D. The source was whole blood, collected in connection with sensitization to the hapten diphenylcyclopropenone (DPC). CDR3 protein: CASSLYVGSGTDTQYF. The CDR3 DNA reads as TGTGCCAGCAGCTTATACGTGGGATCTGGCACAGATACGCAGTATTTT. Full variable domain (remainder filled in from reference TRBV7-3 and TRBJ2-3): GAGVSQTPSNKVTEKGKYVELRCDPISGHTALYWYRQSLGQGPEFLIYFQGTGAADDSGLPNDRFFAVRPEGSVSTLKIQRTERGDSAVYLCASSLYVGSGTDTQYFGPGTRLTVL.